Following are 10 T cell receptor beta chains from one sample sequenced in a study of vaccination and CD4 T cells after COVID-19. Treatment specified: 10-day PBMC culture with coronavirus spike peptide pools or control peptides (ViraFEST assay). These TCRs' antigens remain unknown. Cultured CD4+ T cells had their DNA profiled by the Oncomine TCR Beta short-read assay. TCRdb analysed the PCR reads with MiXCR anew, one entry per CDR3 protein. The sample includes roughly 10,000 distinct CDR3 sequences, less than 65% of them seen just once. The specimen sequenced was CD4+ T cells from blood, cultured in vitro. These receptors originate from a human donor who had recovered from COVID-19.

V gene TRBV15 combines with J gene TRBJ1-3, with 7 bases aligning to TRBD1. CDR3 length: 15 amino acids. After removal of 5 bases from V and 2 bases from J, the junction contained 6 bases not matched to a gene. Germline V lookup: CDR1 LNHNV, CDR2 YYDKDF (reference sequence). The CDR3 loop reads CATSQTGTAGNTIYF. The CDR3 DNA sequence: TGTGCCACCAGCCAGACAGGGACAGCTGGAAACACCATATATTTT.

The gene calls are TRBV6-2 or TRBV6-3 and TRBJ2-5; 12 bases are a match to TRBD2. CDR3 size: 15 residues. V dropped 4 bases and J dropped 5; count of bases not matched to a gene: 5. The germline gives CDR1 MNHEY, CDR2 SVGEGT. For the CDR3, the DNA is TGTGCCAGCAGTTCACTGACTAGCGGGAGTGAGACCCAGTACTTC. Translating gives CASSSLTSGSETQYF.

This clonotype showed up just a few times. V is TRBV5-1 and J is TRBJ2-3; TRBD2 matches at 7 bases. V dropped 4 bases and J dropped 4; count of bases not matched to a gene: 9. Germline values: CDR1 SGHRS, CDR2 YFSETQ. This CDR3 contains 15 residues. CDR3 coding DNA: TGCGCCAGCAGCAGAACTAGCGATCGGGCAGATACGCAGTATTTT. It codes for CASSRTSDRADTQYF.

The gene calls are TRBV20-1 and TRBJ2-2; 9 bases fit TRBD1. CDR1 is DFQATT, CDR2 SNEGSKA, per germline (reference sequence). J lost 4 bases, V lost 6 bases, and 9 bases had no gene match. The CDR3 is 15 amino acids. This CDR3 reads CSARYRGQFTGELFF. The CDR3 bases are TGCAGTGCGAGATACAGGGGGCAGTTCACCGGGGAGCTGTTTTTT.

This sequence joins TRBV20-1 and TRBJ1-1; D unclear. V was clipped by 5 bases and J by 11 bases, with 15 bases between them. In germline, CDR1 is DFQATT, CDR2 SNEGSKA (reference sequence). The CDR3 runs to 11 residues. CDR3 sequence: CSAADAPGAFF. In DNA, the CDR3 is TGCAGTGCTGCTGACGCACCCGGCGCTTTCTTT.

CDR3 nucleotide sequence: TGTGCCACCAGCAGAGCTCGGGAGAGGGCTTTCTTT. Its protein product is CATSRARERAFF. This chain uses TRBV15 with TRBJ1-1, with D unresolved. CDR3 length equals 12 residues. Germline V gene lookup returns CDR1 LNHNV and CDR2 YYDKDF (reference sequence). The V end lost 1 base, the J end lost 11 bases, and 11 bases lay between the germline ends.

The chain links TRBV15 to TRBJ1-4; D is ambiguous. The CDR3 has 13 residues. V was trimmed by 1 base and J by 8 bases, leaving 8 bases between them. Germline V gives CDR1 LNHNV, CDR2 YYDKDF (reference sequence). The CDR3 DNA reads TGTGCCACCAGCAGAGTTGTGGCAGAAAAACTGTTTTTT. It translates to CATSRVVAEKLFF.

The genes are TRBV7-2 and TRBJ2-5; D is undetermined. The CDR3 spans 13 residues. V lost 3 bases and J lost 5, with 10 bases in between. CDR1 SGHTA and CDR2 FQGNSA come from the germline V gene. Written as DNA, the CDR3 is TGTGCCAGCAGCTTCTCCCGTACGGAGACCCAGTACTTC. Protein sequence: CASSFSRTETQYF.

V and J are TRBV7-3 and TRBJ2-1, with 10 bases fitting TRBD2. Germline V gene sequence: CDR1 SGHTA, CDR2 FQGTGA. Trimming took 5 bases from V and 8 from J; bases not matched to a gene: 6. The CDR3 extends over 14 amino acids. CDR3 loop: CASSLGTSVDEQFF. The CDR3, as DNA: TGTGCCAGCAGCCTAGGGACTAGCGTCGATGAGCAGTTCTTC.

The chain employs TRBV6-1 and TRBJ2-3, with 12 bases matching TRBD2. The CDR3 is 15 residues long. The V gene end was trimmed by 6 bases and the J gene end by 3 bases; junction bases not matched to a gene: 4. Germline V CDR1 and CDR2: MNHNS, SASEGT. DNA of the CDR3: TGTGCCAGCAGGGCGACTAGCGGGAGAACAGATACGCAGTATTTT. Residues: CASRATSGRTDTQYF.